The 25 T cell receptor beta chains given below trace back to one sample, sequenced in a study of cytomegalovirus exposure and HLA in healthy donors. 60 Vbeta and 13 Jbeta primers were used in PCR. Libraries were prepared by immunoSEQ multiplex PCR; TCRdb keeps only in-frame clonotypes and omits some of them. The clone table shows around 150,000 clones, with the ten largest holding around 1.4%. The source material was PBMCs. The receptor source for this set is a woman aged 55-75 years in good health and CMV-seronegative.

V and J are TRBV5-6 and TRBJ2-2, with 9 bases fitting TRBD1. The germline CDR1 and CDR2 sequences are SGHDT and YYEEEE. V gave up 4 bases and J gave up 5 bases; unmatched junction bases: 9. The CDR3 extends over 16 amino acids. Here the CDR3 DNA reads TGTGCCAGCAGCAGAAAGGGACAGGGAGATACCGGGGAGCTGTTTTTT. Translated: CASSRKGQGDTGELFF.

CDR3 sequence reads: CAWSPGAGNQPQHF. As DNA, the CDR3 is TGTGCCTGGAGTCCCGGAGCTGGCAATCAGCCCCAGCATTTT. V usage is TRBV30 and J usage is TRBJ1-5, with D unclear. Trimming cost V 2 bases and J 2 bases, with 10 bases left between them. Germline V lookup: CDR1 GTSNPN, CDR2 SVGIG (reference sequence). The CDR3 covers 14 residues.

The rearrangement links TRBV7-3 to TRBJ2-7, with 8 bases that match TRBD1. Germline assignment: CDR1 SGHTA and CDR2 FQGTGA. The CDR3 is 18 residues long. Germline trimming cut 4 bases from V and 2 bases from J; bases unmatched to any gene: 16. The CDR3 bases are TGTGCCAGCAGCTGGCCAGGGGGCTACTATCAAATGACCTACGAGCAGTACTTC. It is translated as CASSWPGGYYQMTYEQYF.

This sequence joins TRBV27 and TRBJ2-1; 7 bases line up with TRBD2. The CDR3 has 15 amino acids. Trimming cost V 7 bases and J 3 bases; bases outside gene matches: 9. CDR1 and CDR2 (germline): MNHEY, SMNVEV (reference sequence). The CDR3 loop reads CASTNREGNYNEQFF. The CDR3 nucleotides are TGTGCCAGCACCAATAGGGAGGGTAACTACAATGAGCAGTTCTTC.

About this clone itself: Within the sample, other DNA sequences also encode this same CDR3. The chain has TRBV18 and TRBJ1-1; unclear D gene. This CDR3 is 13 amino acids long. The germline V and J ends were trimmed by 6 bases and 2 bases, with 10 bases remaining between them. The V gene's germline CDR1 is KGHSH and CDR2 LQKENI. The CDR3 DNA is TGTGCCAGCTCCCCTGCGGGCAACACTGAAGCTTTCTTT. Amino acid sequence: CASSPAGNTEAFF.

This sequence joins TRBV30 and TRBJ2-7; 10 positions match TRBD2. CDR1 GTSNPN and CDR2 SVGIG come from the germline V gene (reference sequence). Losses at the gene ends were 3 bases for V and 4 bases for J; bases not matched to a gene: 6. This CDR3 spans 14 amino acids. The CDR3 region has the DNA TGTGCCTGGAGAGGAGCGGGAGGGTTGTACGAGCAGTACTTC. It translates to CAWRGAGGLYEQYF.

V and J are TRBV7-6 and TRBJ2-1; the D is unclear. Germline CDR1 and CDR2: SGHVS and FNYEAQ. The length of the CDR3 is 13 residues. The germline V and J ends were trimmed by 1 base and 9 bases, with 10 bases remaining between them. Here the CDR3 reads CASSLVNSGEQFF. CDR3 DNA sequence: TGTGCCAGCAGCTTAGTTAACTCGGGTGAGCAGTTCTTC.

The V gene is TRBV7-2, the J gene TRBJ2-1, with D possibly being TRBD1 (6 bases). Germline V lookup: CDR1 SGHTA, CDR2 FQGNSA. V shed 2 bases and J shed 2 bases, with 13 bases lying between them. This CDR3 has 16 residues. CDR3 in amino acids: CASSLQGTQTYNEQFF. The CDR3 region has the DNA TGTGCCAGCAGCTTACAGGGGACACAAACCTACAATGAGCAGTTCTTC.

The chain carries TRBV5-1 and TRBJ2-5, with D maybe TRBD1 (6 bases). CDR1 and CDR2 (germline): SGHRS, YFSETQ. CDR3 length: 20 residues. The V gene lost 3 bases and the J gene lost 0 bases, with 27 bases spanning the gap. The CDR3 DNA sequence: TGCGCCAGCAGCTCCTCGACCGGCAGGGGAACCACCCGGTACCAAGAGACCCAGTACTTC. As protein: CASSSSTGRGTTRYQETQYF. Looking up the rest from reference TRBV5-1 and TRBJ2-5 gives the full variable domain: KAGVTQTPRYLIKTRGQQVTLSCSPISGHRSVSWYQQTPGQGLQFLFEYFSETQRNKGNFPGRFSGRQFSNSRSEMNVSTLELGDSALYLCASSSSTGRGTTRYQETQYFGPGTRLLVL.

The chain recombines TRBV7-9 with TRBJ1-5; D is uncertain. Germline CDR1 reads SEHNR; CDR2 reads FQNEAQ (reference sequence). The CDR3 contains 16 residues. V was shortened by 1 base and J by 4 bases, with 14 bases between the two germline ends. In DNA form, the CDR3 reads TGTGCCAGCAGCTTAGGGGATGGAGGCGTAAATCAGCCCCAGCATTTT. Its translation: CASSLGDGGVNQPQHF.

This rearrangement joins TRBV2 to TRBJ1-4; maybe TRBD1 (5 bases). Germline loops: CDR1 SNHLY, CDR2 FYNNEI. V lost 3 bases to trimming and J lost 8 bases, with 13 bases between them. This CDR3 comprises 14 residues. The CDR3 region is CASSEGQGEEKLFF. CDR3 DNA sequence: TGTGCCAGCAGTGAGGGGCAGGGTGAGGAAAAACTGTTTTTT.

The V call is TRBV11-2, the J call TRBJ2-2; D is undetermined. CDR3 size: 12 residues. Per the germline V gene, CDR1 is SGHAT and CDR2 is FQNNGV. V gave up 5 bases and J gave up 2 bases, with 3 bases separating them. Here the CDR3 reads CASSLNTGELFF. CDR3 sequence (DNA): TGTGCCAGCAGCCTCAACACCGGGGAGCTGTTTTTT. Variable domain in full (rest from reference TRBV11-2 and TRBJ2-2): EAGVAQSPRYKIIEKRQSVAFWCNPISGHATLYWYQQILGQGPKLLIQFQNNGVVDDSQLPKDRFSAERLKGVDSTLKIQPAKLEDSAVYLCASSLNTGELFFGEGSRLTVL.

This chain links TRBV19 with TRBJ2-5; no reliable D call. Trimming removed 3 bases from V and 2 bases from J, with 7 bases in between. Germline loops: CDR1 LNHDA, CDR2 SQIVND (reference sequence). The CDR3 runs 13 residues. The CDR3 is CASSMVRQETQYF. In nucleotides, the CDR3 is TGTGCCAGTAGTATGGTCCGGCAAGAGACCCAGTACTTC.

The rearrangement uses TRBV6-6 and TRBJ1-6; the D gene is possibly TRBD1 (5 bases). The CDR3 consists of 13 residues. V was cut by 5 bases and J by 6 bases, with 8 bases left in between. From germline, CDR1 is MNHNY and CDR2 SVGAGI (reference sequence). The CDR3 DNA is TGTGCCAGCAGTGCAGGGCTTAATTCACCCCTCCACTTT. Its translation is CASSAGLNSPLHF.

The genes are TRBV4-3 and TRBJ2-5; TRBD1 agrees at 11 bases. This CDR3 has 15 amino acids. Per the germline V gene, CDR1 is LGHNA and CDR2 is YSLEER. V dropped 3 bases and J dropped 5; count of bases not matched to a gene: 5. The CDR3 region is CASSHSGQGEETQYF. CDR3 nucleotide sequence: TGCGCCAGCAGCCACTCGGGACAGGGGGAGGAGACCCAGTACTTC.

The chain combines TRBV4-2 with TRBJ1-2; 7 bases are a match to TRBD1. After removal of 0 bases from V and 4 bases from J, the junction contained 8 bases not matched to a gene. The CDR3 covers 16 residues. Germline loops: CDR1 LGHNA, CDR2 YNFKEQ. For the CDR3, the DNA is TGTGCCAGCAGCCAAGATAGGGGGACAGAATTCTATGGCTACACCTTC. Encoded protein: CASSQDRGTEFYGYTF.

The rearrangement uses TRBV5-1 and TRBJ1-2, with 7 bases identical to TRBD1. The CDR3 runs 15 residues. V lost 0 bases to trimming and J lost 7 bases; unmatched junction nucleotides: 9. Germline values: CDR1 SGHRS, CDR2 YFSETQ. CDR3 loop: CASSLAGDRVSGYTF. The CDR3 nucleotides are TGCGCCAGCAGCTTGGCTGGTGACAGGGTGAGTGGCTACACCTTC.

The chain has TRBV21-1 and TRBJ2-5; no DNA check was done on the table's D call, TRBD1. TRBV21-1 is listed as a pseudogene. This CDR3 region has 14 residues. CDR3 residues: CASVNRDRGETQYF. The DNA of the CDR3 is TGTGCCAGCGTTAATAGGGACAGGGGAGAGACCCAGTACTTC.

V and J are TRBV9 and TRBJ2-5, with D unclear. V was shortened by 0 bases and J by 9 bases, with 12 bases between the two germline ends. This CDR3 has 13 residues. The germline V gene has CDR1 SGDLS and CDR2 YYNGEE. The CDR3 coding sequence is TGTGCCAGCAGCGTAGAAGACGGCCGGGCCCAGTACTTC. Residues: CASSVEDGRAQYF.

The chain joins TRBV5-6 to TRBJ1-2; 7 bases agree with TRBD1. The germline V gene has CDR1 SGHDT and CDR2 YYEEEE. Unmatched junction bases numbered 8, after V lost 3 bases and J lost 0 bases. The CDR3 is made up of 16 amino acids. The CDR3: CASSSGPQGTNYGYTF. In DNA, the CDR3 is TGTGCCAGCAGCTCCGGGCCACAGGGGACTAACTATGGCTACACCTTC.

Turning to this clone: Additional DNA sequences in this sample encode the identical CDR3. The V and J genes are TRBV18 and TRBJ2-7, with D perhaps TRBD2 (5 bases). CDR3 length: 14 residues. CDR1 and CDR2 from the germline V gene are KGHSH and LQKENI. The germline V and J ends were trimmed by 3 bases and 1 base, with 10 bases remaining between them. CDR3: CASSPGLVSYEQYF. In DNA, the CDR3 is TGTGCCAGCTCACCTGGACTGGTGTCCTACGAGCAGTACTTC. The whole variable domain, remainder taken from reference TRBV18 and TRBJ2-7, is NAGVMQNPRHLVRRRGQEARLRCSPMKGHSHVYWYRQLPEEGLKFMVYLQKENIIDESGMPKERFSAEFPKEGPSILRIQQVVRGDSAAYFCASSPGLVSYEQYFGPGTRLTVT.

The J gene is TRBJ2-7, the V gene TRBV10-3, with D maybe TRBD2 (6 bases). Germline CDR1 ENHRY, CDR2 SYGVKD. With 7 bases removed from V and 5 bases from J, the gap between germline ends came to 12 bases. CDR3 length: 12 amino acids. CDR3 region: CAIKEGLDEQYF. The CDR3 DNA reads TGTGCCATCAAGGAGGGTTTAGACGAGCAGTACTTC.

Details on this clone: The same CDR3 is also encoded by other DNA sequences in this sample. V gene TRBV5-1 combines with J gene TRBJ1-1; D might be TRBD1 (6 bases). Germline V gene data show CDR1 as SGHRS and CDR2 as YFSETQ. Between the trimmed V and J ends, which lost 4 bases and 1 base, there was a span of 11 bases. CDR3 length: 14 residues. The CDR3 loop is CASSKDRPNTEAFF. The CDR3 DNA follows: TGCGCCAGCAGCAAAGACAGGCCGAACACTGAAGCTTTCTTT.

The gene calls are TRBV4-3 and TRBJ2-2, with D tentatively TRBD1 (6 bases). Germline V gene lookup returns CDR1 LGHNA and CDR2 YSLEER. V was clipped by 0 bases and J by 0 bases, with 14 bases between them. This CDR3 region has 18 residues. The CDR3 DNA follows: TGCGCCAGCAGCCAAGAGGTATTCGGGACAACGAACACCGGGGAGCTGTTTTTT. Amino acids: CASSQEVFGTTNTGELFF.

The V and J genes are TRBV2 and TRBJ1-2; maybe TRBD1 (5 bases). CDR3 length equals 12 residues. Trimming removed 2 bases from V and 5 bases from J, with 6 bases in between. Germline-derived CDR1 and CDR2 are SNHLY and FYNNEI. The DNA for the CDR3 is TGTGCCAGCAGTGAAAGGGGATATGGCTACACCTTC. Its protein product is CASSERGYGYTF.